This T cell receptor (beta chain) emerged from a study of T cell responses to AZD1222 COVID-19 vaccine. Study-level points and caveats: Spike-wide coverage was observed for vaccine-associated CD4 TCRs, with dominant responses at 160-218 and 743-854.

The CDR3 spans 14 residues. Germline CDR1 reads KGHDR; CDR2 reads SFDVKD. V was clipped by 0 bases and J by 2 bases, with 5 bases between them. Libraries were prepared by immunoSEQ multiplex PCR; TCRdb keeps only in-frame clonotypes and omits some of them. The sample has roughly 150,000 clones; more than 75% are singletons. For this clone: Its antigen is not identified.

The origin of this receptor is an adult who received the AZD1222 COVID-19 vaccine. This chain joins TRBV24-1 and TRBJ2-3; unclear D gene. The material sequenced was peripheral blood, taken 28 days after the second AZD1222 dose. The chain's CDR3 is CATSDLDPTDTQYF. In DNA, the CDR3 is TGTGCCACCAGTGATTTGGACCCCACAGATACGCAGTATTTT.